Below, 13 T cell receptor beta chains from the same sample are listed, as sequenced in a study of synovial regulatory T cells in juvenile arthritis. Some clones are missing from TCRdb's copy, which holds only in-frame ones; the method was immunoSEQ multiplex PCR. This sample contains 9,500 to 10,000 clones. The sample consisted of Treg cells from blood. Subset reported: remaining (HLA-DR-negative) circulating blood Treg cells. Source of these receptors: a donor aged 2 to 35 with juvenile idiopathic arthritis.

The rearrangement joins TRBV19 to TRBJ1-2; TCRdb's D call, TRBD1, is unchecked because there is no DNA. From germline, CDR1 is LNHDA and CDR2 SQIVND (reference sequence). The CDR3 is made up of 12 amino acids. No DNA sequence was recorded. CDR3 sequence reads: CASPTGAYGYTF.

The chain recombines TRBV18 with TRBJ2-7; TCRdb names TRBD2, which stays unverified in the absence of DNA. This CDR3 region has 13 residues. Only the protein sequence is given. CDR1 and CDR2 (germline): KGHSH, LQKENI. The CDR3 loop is CASSTGGSYEQYF. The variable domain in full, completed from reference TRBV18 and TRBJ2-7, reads NAGVMQNPRHLVRRRGQEARLRCSPMKGHSHVYWYRQLPEEGLKFMVYLQKENIIDESGMPKERFSAEFPKEGPSILRIQQVVRGDSAAYFCASSTGGSYEQYFGPGTRLTVT.

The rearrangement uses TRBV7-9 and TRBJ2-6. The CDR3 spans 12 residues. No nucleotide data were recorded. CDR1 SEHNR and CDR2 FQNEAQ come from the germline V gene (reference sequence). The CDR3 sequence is CASSSGANVLTF.

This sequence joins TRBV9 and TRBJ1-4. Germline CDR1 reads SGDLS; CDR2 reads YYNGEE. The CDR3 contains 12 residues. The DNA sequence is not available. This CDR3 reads CASSVRFGELFF.

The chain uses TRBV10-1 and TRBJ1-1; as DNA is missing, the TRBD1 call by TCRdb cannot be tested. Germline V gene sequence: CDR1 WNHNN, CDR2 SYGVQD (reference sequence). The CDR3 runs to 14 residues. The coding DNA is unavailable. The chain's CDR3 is CASSPGTGNTEAFF.

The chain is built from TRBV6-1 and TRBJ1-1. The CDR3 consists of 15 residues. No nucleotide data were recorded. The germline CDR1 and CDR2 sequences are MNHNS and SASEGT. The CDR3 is CASRPPWATGTEAFF.

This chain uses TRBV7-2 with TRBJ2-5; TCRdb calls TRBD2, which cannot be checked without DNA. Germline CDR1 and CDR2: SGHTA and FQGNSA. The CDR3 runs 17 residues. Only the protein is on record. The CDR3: CASSLVVPSSKQETQYF.

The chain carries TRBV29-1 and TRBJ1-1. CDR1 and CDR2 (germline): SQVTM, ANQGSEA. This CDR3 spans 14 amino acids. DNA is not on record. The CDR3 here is CSVEAWGMNTEAFF.

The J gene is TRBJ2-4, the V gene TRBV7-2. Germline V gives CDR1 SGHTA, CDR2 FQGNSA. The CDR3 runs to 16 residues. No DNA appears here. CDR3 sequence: CASSLGGAAAKNIQYF.

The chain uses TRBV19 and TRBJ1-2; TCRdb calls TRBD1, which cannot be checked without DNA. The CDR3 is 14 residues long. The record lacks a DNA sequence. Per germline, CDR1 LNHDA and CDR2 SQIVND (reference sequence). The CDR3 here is CASSIWGRNYGYTF.

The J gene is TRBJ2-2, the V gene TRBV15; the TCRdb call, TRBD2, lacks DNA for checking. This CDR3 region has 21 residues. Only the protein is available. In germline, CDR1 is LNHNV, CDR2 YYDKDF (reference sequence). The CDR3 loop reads CATSRDRGGRAPSSRTGELFF.

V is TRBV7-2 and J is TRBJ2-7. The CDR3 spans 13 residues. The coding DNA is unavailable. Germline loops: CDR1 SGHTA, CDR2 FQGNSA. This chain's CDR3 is CASSLSGWGEQYF. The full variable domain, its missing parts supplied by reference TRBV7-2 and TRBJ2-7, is GAGVSQSPSNKVTEKGKDVELRCDPISGHTALYWYRQSLGQGLEFLIYFQGNSAPDKSGLPSDRFSAERTGGSVSTLTIQRTQQEDSAVYLCASSLSGWGEQYFGPGTRLTVT.

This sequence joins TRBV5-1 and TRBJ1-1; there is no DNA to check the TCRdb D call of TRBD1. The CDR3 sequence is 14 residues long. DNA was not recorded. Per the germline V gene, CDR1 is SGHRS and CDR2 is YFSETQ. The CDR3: CASSFGQLNTEAFF.